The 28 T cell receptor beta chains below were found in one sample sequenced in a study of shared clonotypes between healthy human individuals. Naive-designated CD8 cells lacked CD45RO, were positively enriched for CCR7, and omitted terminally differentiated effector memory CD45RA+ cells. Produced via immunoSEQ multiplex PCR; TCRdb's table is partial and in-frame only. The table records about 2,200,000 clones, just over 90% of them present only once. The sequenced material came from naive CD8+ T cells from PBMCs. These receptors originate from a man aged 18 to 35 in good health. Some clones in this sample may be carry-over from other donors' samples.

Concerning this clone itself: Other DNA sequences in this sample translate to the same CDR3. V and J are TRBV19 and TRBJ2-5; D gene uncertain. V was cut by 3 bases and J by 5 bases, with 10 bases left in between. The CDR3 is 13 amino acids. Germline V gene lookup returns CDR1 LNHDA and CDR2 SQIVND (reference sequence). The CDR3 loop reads CASSIGVRETQYF. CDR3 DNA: TGTGCCAGTAGTATTGGAGTCCGGGAGACCCAGTACTTC. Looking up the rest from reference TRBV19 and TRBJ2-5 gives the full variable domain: DGGITQSPKYLFRKEGQNVTLSCEQNLNHDAMYWYRQDPGQGLRLIYYSQIVNDFQKGDIAEGYSVSREKKESFPLTVTSAQKNPTAFYLCASSIGVRETQYFGPGTRLLVL.

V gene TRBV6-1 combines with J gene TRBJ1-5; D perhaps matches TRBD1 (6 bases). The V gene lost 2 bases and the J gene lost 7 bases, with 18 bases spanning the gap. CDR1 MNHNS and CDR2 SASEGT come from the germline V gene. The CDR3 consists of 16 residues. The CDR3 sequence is CASSETAGSQGQPQHF. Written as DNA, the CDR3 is TGTGCCAGCAGTGAAACCGCCGGGTCCCAGGGGCAGCCCCAGCATTTT.

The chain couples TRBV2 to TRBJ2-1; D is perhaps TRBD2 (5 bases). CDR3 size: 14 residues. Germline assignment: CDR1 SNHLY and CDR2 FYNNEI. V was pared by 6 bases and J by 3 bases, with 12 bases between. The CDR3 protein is CASRPKGVYNEQFF. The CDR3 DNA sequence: TGTGCCAGCAGACCGAAGGGAGTCTACAATGAGCAGTTCTTC.

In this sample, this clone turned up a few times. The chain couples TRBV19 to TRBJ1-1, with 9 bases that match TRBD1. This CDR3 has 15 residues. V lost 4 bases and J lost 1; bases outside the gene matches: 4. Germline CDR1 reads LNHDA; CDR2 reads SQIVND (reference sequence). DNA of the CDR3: TGTGCCAGTAGTACTCGACAGGGGGGGAACACTGAAGCTTTCTTT. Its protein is CASSTRQGGNTEAFF.

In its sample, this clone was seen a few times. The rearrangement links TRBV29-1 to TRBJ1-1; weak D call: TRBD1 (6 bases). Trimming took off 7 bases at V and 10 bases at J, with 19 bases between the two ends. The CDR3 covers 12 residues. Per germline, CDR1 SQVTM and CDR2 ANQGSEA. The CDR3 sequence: CSDWGQPGGAFF. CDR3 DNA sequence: TGCAGCGACTGGGGGCAGCCCGGGGGAGCTTTCTTT.

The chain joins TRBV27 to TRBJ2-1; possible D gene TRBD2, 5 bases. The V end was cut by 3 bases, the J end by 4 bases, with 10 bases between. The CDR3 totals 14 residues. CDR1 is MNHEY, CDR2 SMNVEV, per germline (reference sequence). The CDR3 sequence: CASSFEGSYNEQFF. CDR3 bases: TGTGCCAGCAGTTTCGAGGGCAGTTACAATGAGCAGTTCTTC.

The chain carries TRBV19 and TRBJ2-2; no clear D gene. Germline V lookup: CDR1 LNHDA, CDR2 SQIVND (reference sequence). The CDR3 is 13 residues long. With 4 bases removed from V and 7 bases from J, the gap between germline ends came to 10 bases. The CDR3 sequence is CASSREYGGELFF. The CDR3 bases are TGTGCCAGTAGTAGGGAATATGGCGGGGAGCTGTTTTTT.

The CDR3: CASSLSQGIRYEQYF. CDR3 coding DNA: TGCGCCAGCAGCTTGAGTCAGGGAATTCGTTACGAGCAGTACTTC. The chain joins TRBV5-1 to TRBJ2-7; D may be TRBD1 (5 bases). Between the trimmed V and J ends, which lost 1 base and 4 bases, there was a span of 15 bases. The CDR3 sequence is 15 residues long. The germline V gene encodes CDR1 SGHRS and CDR2 YFSETQ.

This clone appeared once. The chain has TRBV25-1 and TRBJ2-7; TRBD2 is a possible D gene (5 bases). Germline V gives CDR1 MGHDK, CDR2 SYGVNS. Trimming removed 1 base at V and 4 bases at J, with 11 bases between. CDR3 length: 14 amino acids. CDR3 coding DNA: TGTGCCAGCAGTGAATTGGAGGTGGCATACGAGCAGTACTTC. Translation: CASSELEVAYEQYF.

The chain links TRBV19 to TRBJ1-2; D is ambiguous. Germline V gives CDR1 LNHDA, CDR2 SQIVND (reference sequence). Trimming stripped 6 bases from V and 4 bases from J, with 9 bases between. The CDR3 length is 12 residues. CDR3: CASSKEGYGYTF. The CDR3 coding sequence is TGTGCCAGTAGCAAGGAGGGCTATGGCTACACCTTC.

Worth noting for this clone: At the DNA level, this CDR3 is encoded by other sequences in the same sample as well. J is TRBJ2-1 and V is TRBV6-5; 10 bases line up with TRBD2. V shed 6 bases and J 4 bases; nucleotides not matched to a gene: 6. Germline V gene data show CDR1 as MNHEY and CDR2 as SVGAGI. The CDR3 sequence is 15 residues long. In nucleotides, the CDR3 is TGTGCCAGCAGCCCTGGACTAGCGGTGTACAATGAGCAGTTCTTC. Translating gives CASSPGLAVYNEQFF.

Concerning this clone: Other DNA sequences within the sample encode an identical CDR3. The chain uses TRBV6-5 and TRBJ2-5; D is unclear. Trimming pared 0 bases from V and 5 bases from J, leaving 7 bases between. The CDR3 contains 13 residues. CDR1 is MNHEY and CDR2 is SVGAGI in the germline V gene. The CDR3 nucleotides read TGTGCCAGCAGTTACTCTATGGGGGAGACCCAGTACTTC. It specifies CASSYSMGETQYF.

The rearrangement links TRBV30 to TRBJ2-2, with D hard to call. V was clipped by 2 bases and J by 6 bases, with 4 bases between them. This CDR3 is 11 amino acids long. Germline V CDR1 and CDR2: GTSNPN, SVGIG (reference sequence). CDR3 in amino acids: CAWSLSGELFF. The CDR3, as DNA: TGTGCCTGGAGTCTTTCCGGGGAGCTGTTTTTT.

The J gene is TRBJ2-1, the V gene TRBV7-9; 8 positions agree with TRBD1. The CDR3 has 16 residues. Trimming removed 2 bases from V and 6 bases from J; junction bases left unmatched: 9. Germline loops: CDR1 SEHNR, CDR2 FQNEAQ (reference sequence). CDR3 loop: CASSLIPRDRGNEQFF. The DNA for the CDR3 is TGTGCCAGCAGCTTAATCCCCAGAGACAGGGGCAATGAGCAGTTCTTC.

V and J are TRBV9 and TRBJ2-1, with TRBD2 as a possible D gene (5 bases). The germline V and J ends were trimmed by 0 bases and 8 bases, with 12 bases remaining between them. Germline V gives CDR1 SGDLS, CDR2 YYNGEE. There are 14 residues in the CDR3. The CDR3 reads CASSVGPGNDEQFF. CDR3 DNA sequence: TGTGCCAGCAGCGTAGGTCCCGGGAACGATGAGCAGTTCTTC.

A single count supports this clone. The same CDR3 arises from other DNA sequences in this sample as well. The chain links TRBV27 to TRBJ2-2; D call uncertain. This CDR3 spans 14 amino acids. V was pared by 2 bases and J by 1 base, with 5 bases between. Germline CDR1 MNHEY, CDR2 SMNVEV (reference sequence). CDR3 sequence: CASSLDGNTGELFF. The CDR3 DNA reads TGTGCCAGCAGTTTAGACGGGAACACCGGGGAGCTGTTTTTT.

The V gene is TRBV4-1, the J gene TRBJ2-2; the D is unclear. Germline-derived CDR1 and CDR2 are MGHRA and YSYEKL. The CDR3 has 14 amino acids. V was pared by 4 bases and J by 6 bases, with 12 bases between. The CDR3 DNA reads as TGCGCCAGCAGCCCTAACGTGGGATCCGGGGAGCTGTTTTTT. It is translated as CASSPNVGSGELFF.

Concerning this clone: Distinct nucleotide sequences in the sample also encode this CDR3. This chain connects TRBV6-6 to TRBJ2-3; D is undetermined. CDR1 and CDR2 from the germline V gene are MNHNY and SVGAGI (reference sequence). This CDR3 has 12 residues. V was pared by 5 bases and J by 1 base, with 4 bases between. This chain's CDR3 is CASSRGTDTQYF. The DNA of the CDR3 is TGTGCCAGCAGTCGAGGCACAGATACGCAGTATTTT.

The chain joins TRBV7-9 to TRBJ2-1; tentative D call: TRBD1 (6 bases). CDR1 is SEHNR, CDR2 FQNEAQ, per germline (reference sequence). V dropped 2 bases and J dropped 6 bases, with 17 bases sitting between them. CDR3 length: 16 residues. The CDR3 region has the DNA TGTGCCAGCAGCTTACCATCCGGACAGCCAAGCAATGAGCAGTTCTTC. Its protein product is CASSLPSGQPSNEQFF.

In DNA, the CDR3 is TGTGCCAGCAGTTTATCTGGCGGCCGGGAAGTTTTCTACGAGCAGTACTTC. This codes for CASSLSGGREVFYEQYF. The rearrangement joins TRBV27 to TRBJ2-7, with a weak D call TRBD2 (5 bases). With 0 bases removed from V and 3 bases from J, the gap between germline ends came to 18 bases. Germline CDR1 and CDR2: MNHEY and SMNVEV (reference sequence). CDR3 size: 17 residues.

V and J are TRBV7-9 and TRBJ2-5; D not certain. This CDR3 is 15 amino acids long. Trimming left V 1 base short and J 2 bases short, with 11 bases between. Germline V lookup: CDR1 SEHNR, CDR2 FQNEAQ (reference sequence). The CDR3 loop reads CASSLETRPQETQYF. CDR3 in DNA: TGTGCCAGCAGCTTAGAGACGAGACCGCAAGAGACCCAGTACTTC. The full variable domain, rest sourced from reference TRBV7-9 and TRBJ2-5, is DTGVSQNPRHKITKRGQNVTFRCDPISEHNRLYWYRQTLGQGPEFLTYFQNEAQLEKSRLLSDRFSAERPKGSFSTLEIQRTEQGDSAMYLCASSLETRPQETQYFGPGTRLLVL.

The CDR3 bases are TGTGCCAGCAGTCGCCAGGACAGGGGAGAAGATGGCTACACCTTC. This sequence encodes CASSRQDRGEDGYTF. The chain links TRBV6-6 to TRBJ1-2; 9 bases match TRBD1. The length of the CDR3 is 15 residues. The J segment lost 6 bases and the V segment lost 5 bases, leaving 10 bases of the junction unmatched. Germline CDR1 MNHNY, CDR2 SVGAGI (reference sequence).

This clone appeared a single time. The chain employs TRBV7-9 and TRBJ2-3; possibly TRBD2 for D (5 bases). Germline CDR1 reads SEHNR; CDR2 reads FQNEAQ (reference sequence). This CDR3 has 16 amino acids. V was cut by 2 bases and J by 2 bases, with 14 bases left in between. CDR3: CASSLPSGAYTDTQYF. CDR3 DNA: TGTGCCAGCAGCTTACCGAGCGGAGCCTACACAGATACGCAGTATTTT. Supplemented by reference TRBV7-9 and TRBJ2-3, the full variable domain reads DTGVSQNPRHKITKRGQNVTFRCDPISEHNRLYWYRQTLGQGPEFLTYFQNEAQLEKSRLLSDRFSAERPKGSFSTLEIQRTEQGDSAMYLCASSLPSGAYTDTQYFGPGTRLTVL.

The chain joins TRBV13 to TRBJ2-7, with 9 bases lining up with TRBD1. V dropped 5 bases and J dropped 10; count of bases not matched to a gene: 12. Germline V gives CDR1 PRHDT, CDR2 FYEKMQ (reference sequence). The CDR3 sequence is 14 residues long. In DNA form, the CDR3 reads TGTGCCAGCAGCCCCGGACAGGGGTCTCAGTCACAGTACTTC. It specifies CASSPGQGSQSQYF.

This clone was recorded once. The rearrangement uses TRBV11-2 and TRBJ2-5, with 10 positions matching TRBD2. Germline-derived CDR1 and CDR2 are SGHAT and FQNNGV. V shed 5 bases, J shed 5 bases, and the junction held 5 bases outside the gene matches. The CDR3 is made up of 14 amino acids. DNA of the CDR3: TGTGCCAGCAGCGCAGCGGGAGGGCACGAGACCCAGTACTTC. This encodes CASSAAGGHETQYF.

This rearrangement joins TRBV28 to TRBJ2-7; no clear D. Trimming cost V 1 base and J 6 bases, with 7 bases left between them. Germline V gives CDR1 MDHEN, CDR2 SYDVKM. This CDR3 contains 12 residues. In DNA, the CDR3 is TGTGCCAGCAGTTTATCCAAAGGCGAGCAGTACTTC. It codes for CASSLSKGEQYF.

CDR3 amino acids: CASSSTSTTGFEAFF. In DNA, the CDR3 is TGTGCCAGCAGTTCCACTTCCACCACGGGCTTCGAAGCTTTCTTT. J is TRBJ1-1 and V is TRBV27, with unresolved D. V lost 4 bases to trimming and J lost 8 bases, with 20 bases between them. The CDR3 totals 15 residues. Germline V lookup: CDR1 MNHEY, CDR2 SMNVEV (reference sequence).

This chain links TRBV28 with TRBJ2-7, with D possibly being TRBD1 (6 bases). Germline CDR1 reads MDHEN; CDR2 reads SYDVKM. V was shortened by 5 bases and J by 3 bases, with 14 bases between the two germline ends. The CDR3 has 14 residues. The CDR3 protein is CASSTRTAFYEQYF. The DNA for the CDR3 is TGTGCCAGCAGTACACGGACAGCCTTCTACGAGCAGTACTTC.